These T cell receptor beta chains were read from a single sample in a study of Ad26.COV2.S vaccination and SARS-CoV-2 variants. Data came from immunoSEQ multiplex PCR; TCRdb stores just in-frame clones and leaves some out. The table shows some 460,000 clones, with 70% to 90% occurring only once. The source material was peripheral blood, sampled in a trial of Ad26.COV2.S vaccine versus placebo. All receptors derive from a person aged 18-60 years who received the Ad26.COV2.S COVID-19 vaccine or a placebo. Each CDR3 is given with its conserved first and last residue. A D gene is named only where the DNA matches it firmly. A clone size is listed for some rows: how often the clone was seen (once, few, many), or a class if it is expanded.

clone size	J gene	D gene	V gene	CDR3 protein	CDR3 DNA
-	TRBJ1-1	-	TRBV27	CASSQLRGQYMNTEAFF	TGTGCCAGCAGTCAATTACGGGGGCAATACATGAACACTGAAGCTTTCTTT
few	TRBJ1-2	-	TRBV10-3	CAISEGQRANYGYTF	TGTGCCATCAGTGAGGGACAGCGAGCTAACTATGGCTACACCTTC
-	TRBJ1-6	TRBD1	TRBV4-1	CASSQAGTGESPLHF	TGCGCCAGCAGCCAGGCTGGGACAGGGGAGTCACCCCTCCACTTT
-	TRBJ2-3	TRBD1	TRBV7-9	CASRQFRDSFYTQYF	TGTGCCAGCAGACAATTCCGGGACAGTTTTTATACGCAGTATTTT
-	TRBJ2-3	-	TRBV4-1	CASSQVGSGASTDTQYF	TGCGCCAGCAGCCAAGTTGGTAGCGGCGCTAGCACAGATACGCAGTATTTT
-	TRBJ2-1	-	TRBV24-1	CATSDWRGTEQFF	TGTGCCACCAGTGATTGGAGGGGAACTGAGCAGTTCTTC
once	TRBJ2-3	-	TRBV19	CASSLRRLSTDTQYF	TGTGCCAGTAGTTTGAGGCGGTTAAGCACAGATACGCAGTATTTT
-	TRBJ2-3	-	TRBV5-6	CASSLVFQDTDTQYF	TGTGCCAGCAGCTTGGTTTTTCAAGACACAGATACGCAGTATTTT
once	TRBJ2-3	TRBD2	TRBV19	CASSKGAGVSDTQYF	TGTGCCAGTAGTAAGGGAGCGGGAGTCTCAGATACGCAGTATTTT
-	TRBJ1-5	-	TRBV28	CASSLTQTGNQPQHF	TGTGCCAGCAGTTTAACCCAGACAGGCAATCAGCCCCAGCATTTT
-	TRBJ1-2	TRBD1	TRBV6-5	CASSSNQQGIYGYTF	TGTGCCAGCAGTTCTAACCAACAGGGGATCTATGGCTACACCTTC
-	TRBJ2-6	-	TRBV7-3	CASSLSPRPSGANVLTF	TGTGCCAGCAGCTTAAGTCCCAGACCCTCTGGGGCCAACGTCCTGACTTTC
-	TRBJ2-1	TRBD1	TRBV27	CASSGTGSLKSYNEQFF	TGTGCCAGCAGTGGGACAGGGAGTCTTAAGTCCTACAATGAGCAGTTCTTC
-	TRBJ1-2	-	TRBV5-4	CASRRQDANYGYTF	TGTGCCAGCAGAAGGCAGGATGCGAACTATGGCTACACCTTC
once	TRBJ2-5	-	TRBV6-5	CASSLRTVQETQYF	TGTGCCAGCAGTTTGAGGACAGTCCAAGAGACCCAGTACTTC
-	TRBJ2-5	TRBD1	TRBV18	CASSPPTGGTQYF	TGTGCCAGCTCACCCCCGACAGGGGGGACCCAGTACTTC
-	TRBJ1-2	-	TRBV15	CATSRGDRTYGYTF	TGTGCCACCAGCAGAGGTGACAGAACCTATGGCTACACCTTC
-	TRBJ2-7	-	TRBV27	CASSPRDRPRGEQYF	TGTGCCAGCAGTCCCCGCGACAGACCGAGGGGCGAGCAGTACTTC
-	TRBJ1-4	TRBD1	TRBV4-2	CASSPGTGGLALFF	TGTGCCAGCAGTCCCGGGACAGGTGGTCTAGCACTGTTTTTT
-	TRBJ1-2	TRBD1	TRBV10-3	CAISEFDRVNYGYTF	TGTGCCATCAGTGAGTTTGACAGGGTGAACTATGGCTACACCTTC
-	TRBJ2-3	-	TRBV3-1/TRBV3-2	CASSQDLGTPISTDTQYF	TGTGCCAGCAGCCAAGATCTCGGGACACCTATTAGCACAGATACGCAGTATTTT
-	TRBJ2-1	-	TRBV18	CASSPLAGSQNEQFF	TGTGCCAGCTCACCACTCGCGGGGTCCCAGAATGAGCAGTTCTTC
-	TRBJ2-7	-	TRBV12-3/TRBV12-4	CDVGWPEQYF	TGTGACGTGGGGTGGCCTGAGCAGTACTTC
-	TRBJ2-3	TRBD2	TRBV27	CASSILGGGLTDTQYF	TGTGCCAGCAGTATACTCGGGGGGGGGCTCACAGATACGCAGTATTTT
-	TRBJ2-5	TRBD2	TRBV7-9	CASSSTGTRQETQYF	TGTGCCAGCAGCTCAACCGGGACTAGGCAAGAGACCCAGTACTTC
-	TRBJ1-6	TRBD1	TRBV2	CASARDSNSPLHF	TGTGCCAGTGCCCGGGACAGTAATTCACCCCTCCACTTT
once	TRBJ2-7	TRBD2	TRBV28	CASRGTSGSSYEQYF	TGTGCCAGCAGGGGGACTAGCGGGAGCTCCTACGAGCAGTACTTC
-	TRBJ1-2	-	TRBV4-1	CASSQDFRQAGNYGYTF	TGCGCCAGCAGCCAAGACTTCCGACAGGCGGGTAACTATGGCTACACCTTC
few	TRBJ1-5	TRBD1	TRBV19	CASRSQGGNNQPQHF	TGTGCCAGCCGTTCTCAGGGGGGGAACAATCAGCCCCAGCATTTT